These 23 T cell receptor beta chains share one sample of origin, sequenced in a study of T cells expressing NK-cell markers. From the 5' RACE reads, TCRdb lists one entry per CDR3 protein and no DNA. The specimen's table records about 390,000 distinct CDR3 sequences. The specimen sequenced was blood T cells: a sorted CD56 or NKG2C T cell subset, CD4+ or CD8+ T cells, or bulk PBMC T cells (not recorded which). The origin of the receptors is a woman between 50 and 59 years old in good health.

The V call is TRBV29-1, the J call TRBJ2-6; without DNA, the TCRdb call of TRBD1 cannot be checked. The germline V gene has CDR1 SQVTM and CDR2 ANQGSEA. This CDR3 is 17 amino acids long. CDR3 amino acids: CSVARGDSYSGANVLTF.

J is TRBJ2-7 and V is TRBV27; TCRdb selects TRBD2, and the lack of DNA leaves this call unchecked. Per germline, CDR1 MNHEY and CDR2 SMNVEV (reference sequence). The CDR3 spans 19 residues. Here the CDR3 reads CASSRYLTAAGREFDEQYF.

The chain recombines TRBV7-9 with TRBJ2-7; the D call of TRBD2 rests on TCRdb alone, since no DNA is present to check it. Germline V gene sequence: CDR1 SEHNR, CDR2 FQNEAQ (reference sequence). The CDR3 has 11 amino acids. CDR3: CASRGEGEQYF.

The chain carries TRBV7-2 and TRBJ1-4; TCRdb lists TRBD1, though no DNA is available to test this call. Germline lookup yields CDR1 SGHTA and CDR2 FQGNSA. There are 16 residues in the CDR3. This chain's CDR3 is CASSLGRGPTNEKLFF.

The chain combines TRBV20-1 with TRBJ1-6; the D call from TCRdb, TRBD1, cannot be confirmed without DNA. CDR1 and CDR2 (germline): DFQATT, SNEGSKA (reference sequence). The CDR3 is 19 residues long. The CDR3 loop reads CSARDRDRGDRGRNSPLHF.

This chain uses TRBV6-2 or TRBV6-3 with TRBJ2-1; there is no DNA to check the TCRdb D call of TRBD2. Germline CDR1 and CDR2: MNHEY and SVGEGT. The CDR3 sequence is 13 residues long. CDR3 sequence: CASSGTSGNEQFF.

V is TRBV25-1 and J is TRBJ2-5; TCRdb names TRBD1, which stays unverified in the absence of DNA. The CDR3 covers 13 residues. The V gene's germline CDR1 is MGHDK and CDR2 SYGVNS. CDR3 loop: CASGGAVQETQYF.

J is TRBJ2-1 and V is TRBV4-1. The germline gives CDR1 MGHRA, CDR2 YSYEKL. This CDR3 is built from 14 residues. The CDR3 sequence: CASSQVYADNEQFF.

The rearrangement links TRBV24-1 to TRBJ1-5; TCRdb's D call of TRBD1 is untestable without DNA. CDR1 is KGHDR and CDR2 is SFDVKD in the germline V gene. The CDR3 extends over 14 amino acids. CDR3 sequence: CATSGTGGGQPQHF.

The rearrangement uses TRBV4-1 and TRBJ1-5; as DNA is missing, the TRBD1 call by TCRdb cannot be tested. Germline V gene sequence: CDR1 MGHRA, CDR2 YSYEKL. The CDR3 length is 16 residues. The CDR3 region is CASSQPRQGRGQPQHF.

This chain uses TRBV10-3 with TRBJ2-2; TCRdb lists TRBD2, though no DNA is available to test this call. The CDR3 is 13 residues long. CDR1 is ENHRY and CDR2 is SYGVKD in the germline V gene. CDR3 sequence reads: CAIAERETGELFF.

The chain links TRBV5-1 to TRBJ1-1; with no DNA, the TCRdb D assignment of TRBD1 cannot be verified. Germline values: CDR1 SGHRS, CDR2 YFSETQ. The CDR3 loop spans 15 amino acids. The CDR3 reads CASRGLGHLNTEAFF.

This chain uses TRBV7-2 with TRBJ2-1. The CDR3 length is 12 residues. Germline-derived CDR1 and CDR2 are SGHTA and FQGNSA. The CDR3: CASSLVSQAQFF.

The CDR3 sequence is CASRFIDSGYTF. The rearrangement uses TRBV12-3 or TRBV12-4 and TRBJ1-2; TCRdb calls TRBD1, which cannot be checked without DNA. This CDR3 region has 12 residues.

This chain joins TRBV10-3 and TRBJ1-1; TCRdb outputs TRBD1, but without DNA this stays unchecked. The CDR3 consists of 15 residues. The germline gives CDR1 ENHRY, CDR2 SYGVKD. CDR3 loop: CAISESRVRGTEAFF.

The genes are TRBV20-1 and TRBJ2-5; absent DNA, TCRdb's TRBD2 call cannot be checked. The CDR3 covers 14 residues. From germline, CDR1 is DFQATT and CDR2 SNEGSKA (reference sequence). This CDR3 reads CSARSEGVVETQYF.

This chain uses TRBV7-3 with TRBJ2-3; without DNA, the TCRdb call of TRBD1 cannot be checked. Germline V gives CDR1 SGHTA, CDR2 FQGTGA. The CDR3 has 15 amino acids. The CDR3 region is CASSLSAGPTDTQYF.

This chain connects TRBV30 to TRBJ1-1; TCRdb calls TRBD1, which cannot be checked without DNA. Germline V gene lookup returns CDR1 GTSNPN and CDR2 SVGIG (reference sequence). The CDR3 loop spans 13 amino acids. CDR3 sequence reads: CAWNLGQGTEAFF. Looking up the rest from reference TRBV30 and TRBJ1-1 gives the full variable domain: SQTIHQWPATLVQPVGSPLSLECTVEGTSNPNLYWYRQAAGRGLQLLFYSVGIGQISSEVPQNLSASRPQDRQFILSSKKLLLSDSGFYLCAWNLGQGTEAFFGQGTRLTVV.

The chain links TRBV7-9 to TRBJ2-1. The CDR3 loop spans 13 amino acids. Germline V lookup: CDR1 SEHNR, CDR2 FQNEAQ (reference sequence). The CDR3 protein is CASSPLRTNEQFF.

This chain joins TRBV24-1 and TRBJ2-1. The CDR3 consists of 15 residues. Germline CDR1 KGHDR, CDR2 SFDVKD. This CDR3 is CATSDFRFGYNEQFF.

The gene calls are TRBV7-9 and TRBJ1-1. The V gene's germline CDR1 is SEHNR and CDR2 FQNEAQ (reference sequence). This CDR3 region has 13 residues. The CDR3 protein is CASSSILDSEAFF.

The rearrangement joins TRBV4-2 to TRBJ2-7; without DNA, the TCRdb call of TRBD1 cannot be checked. Germline values: CDR1 LGHNA, CDR2 YNFKEQ. CDR3 length: 15 residues. CDR3 amino acids: CASSPRTGDPYEQYF.

This sequence joins TRBV5-1 and TRBJ1-1; with no DNA, the TCRdb D assignment of TRBD1 cannot be verified. The CDR3 is 18 amino acids. Germline V gene lookup returns CDR1 SGHRS and CDR2 YFSETQ. CDR3 sequence: CASSLAGTGGGINTEAFF.